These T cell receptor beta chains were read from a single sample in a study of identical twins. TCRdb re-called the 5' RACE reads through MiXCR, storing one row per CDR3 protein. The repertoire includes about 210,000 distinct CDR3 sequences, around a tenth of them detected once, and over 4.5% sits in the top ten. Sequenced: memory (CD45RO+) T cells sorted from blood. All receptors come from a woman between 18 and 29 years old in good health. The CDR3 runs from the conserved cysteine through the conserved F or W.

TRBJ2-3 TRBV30 CAWSPSITDTQYF
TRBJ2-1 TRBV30 CAWSSGTGNEQFF
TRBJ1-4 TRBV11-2 CASSFRLATNEKLFF
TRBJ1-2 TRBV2 CASSEEGDKGYGYTF
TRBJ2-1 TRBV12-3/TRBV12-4 CASSLAGAWGQPDSNEQFF
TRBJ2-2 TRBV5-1 CASSLERSSTGELFF
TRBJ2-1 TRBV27 CASSLTSVNEQFF
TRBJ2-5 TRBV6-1 CASSPGLAGQETQYF
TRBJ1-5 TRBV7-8 CASSLTGTVNQPQHF
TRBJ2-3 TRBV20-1 CSARRGSATDTQYF
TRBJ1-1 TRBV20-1 CSATTGYTEAFF
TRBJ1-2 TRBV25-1 CASSEWGVWGGYTF
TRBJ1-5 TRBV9 CASSGTSNQPQHF
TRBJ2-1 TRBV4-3 CASSRRGESEQFF
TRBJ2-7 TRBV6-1 CASRPPGTSGYEQYF
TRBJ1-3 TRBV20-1 CSARVPSGNTIYF
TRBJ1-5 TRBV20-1 CSARYRGHPHQPQHF
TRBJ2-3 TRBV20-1 CSARGYGTRGDTQYF
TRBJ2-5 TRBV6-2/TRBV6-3 CASSYDIQETQYF
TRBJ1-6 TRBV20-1 CSARTRSYNSPLHF
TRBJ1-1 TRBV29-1 CSVEVANTEAFF
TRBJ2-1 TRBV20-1 CSATQEWSYNEQFF
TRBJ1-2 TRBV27 CASRNHADGSNYGYTF
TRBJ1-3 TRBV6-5 CASSLGGVGNTIYF
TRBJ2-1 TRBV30 CAWNLARNEQFF
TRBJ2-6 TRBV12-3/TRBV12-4 CASRTQGSGANVLTF
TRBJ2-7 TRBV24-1 CATSRPGTDYEQYF
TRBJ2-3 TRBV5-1 CASSPVPGSSTDTQYF
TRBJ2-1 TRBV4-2 CASSQRIGGTSMSDEQFF
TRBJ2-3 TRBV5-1 CASRRTGGPAVGTQYF
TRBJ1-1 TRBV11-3 CASSFEGRNTEAFF
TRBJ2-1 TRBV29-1 CSVEPSLAGLYNEQFF
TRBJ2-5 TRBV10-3 CATTGGAEAQYF
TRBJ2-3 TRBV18 CASSPRPDRTDTQYF
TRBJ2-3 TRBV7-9 CASSLGQRASTDTQYF
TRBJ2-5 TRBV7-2 CASSLVLPRELNQYF
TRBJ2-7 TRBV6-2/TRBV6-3 CASSWIGDYEQYF
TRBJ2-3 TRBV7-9 CASRRLGTDTQYF
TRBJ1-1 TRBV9 CASSPGGAGEAFF
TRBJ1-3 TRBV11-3 CASSPPGDTIYF
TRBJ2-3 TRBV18 CASSPTWTGVSTDTQYF
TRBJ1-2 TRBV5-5 CASSWTQEPNYGYTF
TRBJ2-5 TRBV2 CASSPTGREETQYF
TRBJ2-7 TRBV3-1 CASSKGLEYEQYF
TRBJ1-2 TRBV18 CASSQTSREDGYTF
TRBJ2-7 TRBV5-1 CASSAPGLAGGEQYF
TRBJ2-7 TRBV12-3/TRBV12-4 CASSSGTVTYEQYF
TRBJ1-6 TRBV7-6 CASSLTGVEGSPLHF
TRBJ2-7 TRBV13 CASSPPTVGEQYF